This T cell receptor (beta chain) was documented in a study of T cell responses to AZD1222 COVID-19 vaccine. Study in general: The study pooled second doses at about 4 or about 12 weeks.

Repertoires were generated with immunoSEQ multiplex PCR, while TCRdb's copy carries only in-frame clones and drops some. Altogether about 170,000 clones are present, approximately 90% being singletons, with the ten largest covering about 2.8%. Worth noting for this clone: Its antigen is undetermined.

With 3 bases removed from V and 6 bases from J, the gap between germline ends came to 14 bases. Germline assignment: CDR1 KGHSH and CDR2 LQKENI. The CDR3 contains 14 residues. Study-wide results and caveats: Regions 160-218 and 743-854 held dominance among vaccine-associated CD4 TCRs, which spanned spike. When two AZD1222 doses had been given, Spike-specific TCR breadth and depth rose. Reportedly, nearly half of unique spike TCRs recognized epitopes outside B.1.351/B.1.1.7 mutations.

This sequence joins TRBV18 and TRBJ1-1; D not certain. The sample in question was peripheral blood, obtained on day 0 of AZD1222 vaccination. This receptor was obtained from an adult in good health. Written as DNA, the CDR3 is TGTGCCAGCTCACCTTCCGTCGGGGAGTCTGAAGCTTTCTTT. Residues: CASSPSVGESEAFF.